Each of the 24 T cell receptor beta chains below was sequenced from the same sample in a study of sequential checkpoint blockade in melanoma. Treatment denoted: randomized to nivolumab then ipilimumab (arm A) or the reverse (arm B). Sequencing used immunoSEQ multiplex PCR; TCRdb keeps in-frame clones, though not all of them. The table lists 10,000 or so clones, under 30% of them singletons. The source was tumor tissue (inferred from file names), collected from a patient given nivolumab and ipilimumab in sequence. These receptors all come from a human donor with melanoma.

The V gene is TRBV19, the J gene TRBJ1-5; D is possibly TRBD1 (5 bases). Germline CDR1 LNHDA, CDR2 SQIVND (reference sequence). This CDR3 contains 19 residues. Between the trimmed V and J ends, which lost 8 bases and 0 bases, there was a span of 26 bases. The CDR3 nucleotides are TGTGCCAGTCAAAGTTATGGACACATCTTTGAGTATAGCAATCAGCCCCAGCATTTT. Encoded protein: CASQSYGHIFEYSNQPQHF. The full variable domain, in which reference TRBV19 and TRBJ1-5 provide the parts outside the CDR3, is DGGITQSPKYLFRKEGQNVTLSCEQNLNHDAMYWYRQDPGQGLRLIYYSQIVNDFQKGDIAEGYSVSREKKESFPLTVTSAQKNPTAFYLCASQSYGHIFEYSNQPQHFGDGTRLSIL.

The J gene is TRBJ2-1, the V gene TRBV5-1, with 13 nucleotides matching TRBD2. The CDR3 consists of 14 residues. V shed 4 bases, J shed 7 bases, and the junction held 2 bases outside the gene matches. CDR1 is SGHRS and CDR2 is YFSETQ in the germline V gene. The CDR3 DNA is TGCGCCAGCAGCCGGACTAGCGGGGGAAATGAGCAGTTCTTC. Its translation is CASSRTSGGNEQFF.

In its sample, this clone was seen a few times. The chain combines TRBV18 with TRBJ2-1; TRBD2 matches at 7 bases. The CDR3 is 12 residues long. Trimming cost V 1 base and J 9 bases; bases outside gene matches: 0. The germline V gene encodes CDR1 KGHSH and CDR2 LQKENI. This chain's CDR3 is CASSPREGEQFF. As DNA, the CDR3 is TGTGCCAGCTCACCACGGGAGGGTGAGCAGTTCTTC. Based on the CDR3 plus reference TRBV18 and TRBJ2-1, the full variable domain is NAGVMQNPRHLVRRRGQEARLRCSPMKGHSHVYWYRQLPEEGLKFMVYLQKENIIDESGMPKERFSAEFPKEGPSILRIQQVVRGDSAAYFCASSPREGEQFFGPGTRLTVL.

This clone was seen many times. The chain uses TRBV6-8 and TRBJ1-5; D perhaps matches TRBD1 (5 bases). V was clipped by 4 bases and J by 6 bases, with 10 bases between them. The germline V gene has CDR1 MNHGY and CDR2 SAAAGT. The CDR3 loop spans 13 amino acids. In DNA, the CDR3 is TGTGCCAGCAGTTCCAATGGGGGTCAGCCCCAGCATTTT. This translates into CASSSNGGQPQHF.

This clone turned up a few times. J is TRBJ2-1 and V is TRBV11-3; maybe TRBD2 (5 bases). Germline-derived CDR1 and CDR2 are SGHNT and YENEEA. The CDR3 covers 16 residues. V lost 5 bases to trimming and J lost 3 bases, with 17 bases between them. DNA of the CDR3: TGTGCCAGCAGCCTGACGGGGAACTATTACTACAATGAGCAGTTCTTC. Residues: CASSLTGNYYYNEQFF.

V and J are TRBV4-1 and TRBJ1-2, with 8 bases fitting TRBD1. Germline values: CDR1 MGHRA, CDR2 YSYEKL. V lost 5 bases, J lost 3 bases, and 2 bases stayed unmatched. This CDR3 has 13 residues. CDR3: CASSLQGDYGYTF. In DNA, the CDR3 is TGCGCCAGCAGCTTACAGGGGGACTATGGCTACACCTTC.

This clone has a count of ten or more. The chain links TRBV11-3 to TRBJ1-1; 10 positions agree with TRBD1. V trimming: 5 bases; J trimming: 4 bases; junction bases outside the gene matches: 7. The CDR3 is 15 amino acids. Germline V gives CDR1 SGHNT, CDR2 YENEEA. The CDR3 DNA is TGTGCCAGCAGCCCCCAATGGACAGGGGGCACTGAAGCTTTCTTT. Residues: CASSPQWTGGTEAFF.

This clone has just a few counts. The J gene is TRBJ2-7, the V gene TRBV11-3; possibly TRBD1 or TRBD2 for D (7 bases each). V was cut by 2 bases and J by 3 bases, with 14 bases left in between. CDR3 length equals 15 residues. Germline V gene lookup returns CDR1 SGHNT and CDR2 YENEEA. CDR3 loop: CASSLSGDSNYEQYF. The CDR3 region has the DNA TGTGCCAGCAGCTTAAGCGGGGACAGTAACTACGAGCAGTACTTC.

V usage is TRBV11-3 and J usage is TRBJ1-5; D unclear. Per germline, CDR1 SGHNT and CDR2 YENEEA. Between the trimmed V and J ends, which lost 5 bases and 2 bases, there was a span of 13 bases. The CDR3 is 15 amino acids. The CDR3 DNA reads as TGTGCCAGCAGCCAAGTCAGAGAGGGCAATCAGCCCCAGCATTTT. Translating it yields CASSQVREGNQPQHF.

This clone was recorded at least ten times. The chain uses TRBV11-3 and TRBJ2-7; 9 nucleotides align to TRBD1. Looked up from germline, CDR1 is SGHNT and CDR2 is YENEEA. V trimming: 5 bases; J trimming: 1 base; junction bases outside the gene matches: 6. This CDR3 spans 15 amino acids. CDR3 protein: CASSAWTGDSYEQYF. The CDR3 DNA is TGTGCCAGCAGCGCCTGGACAGGGGATTCCTACGAGCAGTACTTC.

A few counts support this clone. The J gene is TRBJ2-1, the V gene TRBV19; no reliable D call. Germline lookup yields CDR1 LNHDA and CDR2 SQIVND (reference sequence). The CDR3 runs 12 residues. The germline V and J ends were trimmed by 5 bases and 7 bases, with 9 bases remaining between them. CDR3 sequence: CASSAPANEQFF. In DNA, the CDR3 is TGTGCCAGTAGTGCGCCAGCTAATGAGCAGTTCTTC.

The V and J genes are TRBV6-8 and TRBJ1-2; D is uncertain. V was trimmed by 0 bases and J by 3 bases, leaving 8 bases between them. This CDR3 comprises 14 residues. Germline lookup yields CDR1 MNHGY and CDR2 SAAAGT. CDR3 DNA: TGTGCCAGCAGTTACTCCAGGACTGACTATGGCTACACCTTC. It encodes CASSYSRTDYGYTF.

There are a few counts of this clone. J is TRBJ1-2 and V is TRBV6-8; D is possibly TRBD1 (6 bases). The germline V and J ends were trimmed by 2 bases and 2 bases, with 9 bases remaining between them. From germline, CDR1 is MNHGY and CDR2 SAAAGT. The CDR3 covers 14 residues. The CDR3 DNA follows: TGTGCCAGCAGTTACATCGGACAGAACTATGGCTACACCTTC. Translating it yields CASSYIGQNYGYTF.

The sample holds many counts of this clone. The CDR3, as DNA: TGTGCCAGCAGCTCAGACAGGGTATATTTGGATGGCTACACCTTC. The encoded protein is CASSSDRVYLDGYTF. The chain uses TRBV11-3 and TRBJ1-2; TRBD1 matches 7 bases. In germline, CDR1 is SGHNT, CDR2 YENEEA. V dropped 4 bases and J dropped 6; count of bases not matched to a gene: 11. This CDR3 has 15 amino acids.

V is TRBV25-1 and J is TRBJ2-1; the D gene is possibly TRBD1 (6 bases). Germline CDR1 is MGHDK and CDR2 is SYGVNS. V was shortened by 7 bases and J by 0 bases, with 7 bases between the two germline ends. The CDR3 has 13 amino acids. The DNA for the CDR3 is TGTGCCAGCAAGGACAGCTCCTACAATGAGCAGTTCTTC. This gives the protein CASKDSSYNEQFF.

CDR3 in DNA: TGTGCCAGTAGCTCCCTCGGGGCACGGAACACCGGGGAGCTGTTTTTT. Translation gives CASSSLGARNTGELFF. This chain joins TRBV19 and TRBJ2-2; the D gene could be TRBD1 or TRBD2 (5 bases each). The germline CDR1 and CDR2 sequences are LNHDA and SQIVND (reference sequence). The CDR3 runs 16 residues. The V and J ends lost 6 bases and 1 base respectively, with 15 bases between them.

This clone was detected a few times. The chain has TRBV11-3 and TRBJ1-2, with 12 nucleotides matching TRBD1. J gave up 7 bases and V 7 bases, and 16 bases lay outside the gene matches. This CDR3 has 17 amino acids. CDR1 SGHNT and CDR2 YENEEA come from the germline V gene. The DNA for the CDR3 is TGTGCCAGCACCAAAAATTTTCCGGGACAGGGGGCGAGTGGCTACACCTTC. Translating gives CASTKNFPGQGASGYTF. The full variable domain, completed using reference TRBV11-3 and TRBJ1-2, is EAGVVQSPRYKIIEKKQPVAFWCNPISGHNTLYWYLQNLGQGPELLIRYENEEAVDDSQLPKDRFSAERLKGVDSTLKIQPAELGDSAVYLCASTKNFPGQGASGYTFGSGTRLTVV.

V and J are TRBV6-8 and TRBJ1-2; TRBD1 is a possible D gene (6 bases). The length of the CDR3 is 15 residues. V shed 4 bases and J shed 4 bases, with 16 bases lying between them. The germline CDR1 and CDR2 sequences are MNHGY and SAAAGT. For the CDR3, the DNA is TGTGCCAGCAGTTTGGGGCGGGGGCGTCTCTATGGCTACACCTTC. It encodes CASSLGRGRLYGYTF.

This clone has only a few counts. The rearrangement uses TRBV7-5 and TRBJ2-1; TRBD2, the table's D call, was not compared with the DNA. TRBV7-5 corresponds to a pseudogene. The CDR3 sequence is 15 residues long. CDR3 in amino acids: CASSLDLSSYNEQFF. CDR3 sequence (DNA): TGTGCCAGCAGCTTAGACTTAAGCTCCTACAATGAGCAGTTCTTC.

This clone was seen a few times. The chain couples TRBV6-8 to TRBJ1-2, with a tentative D call TRBD1 (5 bases). This CDR3 is built from 14 residues. The ends were cut back, 5 bases at V and 4 bases at J, with 14 bases in the middle. The germline gives CDR1 MNHGY, CDR2 SAAAGT. The CDR3 sequence: CASSDGAGPYGYTF. For the CDR3, the DNA is TGTGCCAGCAGTGACGGAGCAGGGCCCTATGGCTACACCTTC.

The chain uses TRBV5-1 and TRBJ1-5; 9 bases are a match to TRBD1. V shed 4 bases, J shed 3 bases, and the junction held 5 bases outside the gene matches. The CDR3 length is 15 residues. Germline V lookup: CDR1 SGHRS, CDR2 YFSETQ. CDR3 coding DNA: TGCGCCAGCAGCGTCGGGACAGGGTTCAATCAGCCCCAGCATTTT. This translates into CASSVGTGFNQPQHF.

This clone has a handful of counts. The chain links TRBV30 to TRBJ2-5, with TRBD1 matching over 12 bases. The CDR3 has 16 residues. CDR1 and CDR2 from the germline V gene are GTSNPN and SVGIG (reference sequence). V lost 2 bases to trimming and J lost 4 bases; unmatched junction nucleotides: 8. CDR3 nucleotides: TGTGCCTGGAGTAGAGGGACAGGGGGCATAGGAGAGACCCAGTACTTC. This codes for CAWSRGTGGIGETQYF.

The chain joins TRBV5-1 to TRBJ1-6, with D possibly matching TRBD1 (5 bases). The germline gives CDR1 SGHRS, CDR2 YFSETQ. V was shortened by 3 bases and J by 6 bases, with 13 bases between the two germline ends. This CDR3 has 15 residues. The CDR3 here is CASSSYGGTNSPLHF. The CDR3 bases are TGCGCCAGCAGCTCTTACGGGGGGACTAATTCACCCCTCCACTTT.

The V gene is TRBV18, the J gene TRBJ2-7, with D tentatively TRBD1 or TRBD2 (6 bases each). The ends were cut back, 10 bases at V and 1 base at J, with 32 bases in the middle. There are 19 residues in the CDR3. The germline gives CDR1 KGHSH, CDR2 LQKENI. The CDR3 here is CAISMEGHTKLGRSYEQYF. CDR3 DNA: TGTGCCATCTCCATGGAGGGACATACGAAGTTGGGTCGGTCCTACGAGCAGTACTTC.